This T cell receptor beta chain was recorded in a study of PD-1 blockade in classical Hodgkin lymphoma. Study results and caveats: Patients who initiated nivolumab within 1 year of ASCT were excluded.

Time point meaning: cycle 4 day 1 (C4D1), after five to seven weeks of nivolumab. Following autologous stem cell transplantation, relapse occurred in every patient, and exposure to brentuximab vedotin varied. The repertoire was sequenced with immunoSEQ multiplex PCR; TCRdb's copy has only in-frame clones and lacks some. The table shows 64,000 or so clones, with over 85% occurring only once. Trimming removed 4 bases at V and 1 base at J, with 14 bases between. Germline values: CDR1 LNHDA, CDR2 SQIVND (reference sequence). The CDR3 runs 16 residues. For this clone: Its antigen remains unidentified.

The starting material was peripheral blood mononuclear cells (PBMCs), obtained before the fourth cycle of nivolumab. This TCR was recovered from a human donor with classical Hodgkin lymphoma. V is TRBV19 and J is TRBJ1-3; D remains unclear. The CDR3 loop is CASSTSRMNSGNTIYF. CDR3 coding DNA: TGTGCCAGTAGTACCTCACGGATGAATTCTGGAAACACCATATATTTT.